The clone carrying this TCR beta chain has a single count. Its specificity is not known. The data derive from a study of shared clonotypes between healthy human individuals. Study-wide points: Non-shared clonotypes displayed generation probabilities falling below those of clonotypes present in all four donors.

Splitting of CD4+ cells produced CD45RA+ naive and CD45RA-negative memory subsets. Profiled with immunoSEQ multiplex PCR; TCRdb holds only in-frame clones, not every one. The sample carries a few million clones, approximately 93% recorded once. This CDR3 has 18 residues. The ends lost 5 bases at V and 8 bases at J; junction bases unmatched: 21. Germline V gene lookup returns CDR1 SGHVS and CDR2 FQNEAQ. V usage is TRBV7-8 and J usage is TRBJ2-3; 8 nucleotides align to TRBD1. The source of this sequence is a man aged 18 to 30 in good health. Some clones in this sample may be carry-over from other donors' samples. Sequencing used naive CD4+ T cells from PBMCs. Subset specified: CD45RA+ positively selected. CDR3 amino acids: CASSPGQGLGGAPGTQYF. The CDR3 nucleotides read TGTGCCAGCAGCCCAGGACAGGGTTTAGGCGGGGCCCCCGGTACGCAGTATTTT.